This T cell receptor (beta chain) was retrieved from a study of blood T cell repertoires in COVID-19. There are 15 residues in the CDR3. Germline trimming cut 5 bases from V and 5 bases from J; bases unmatched to any gene: 11. Germline loops: CDR1 SGHVS, CDR2 FNYEAQ. TCRdb's table, derived via immunoSEQ multiplex PCR, lists solely in-frame clones and lacks some. The sample gives around 150,000 clones, 88% of which show up once; 10% to 13% is in the top ten. Material: peripheral blood. The chain uses TRBV7-6 and TRBJ2-7; 8 bases are shared with TRBD1. The clonotype comes from a man aged 55-75 years with active or convalescent COVID-19. DNA of the CDR3: TGTGCCAGCAGCACCTTTGGGGACAGGTCCCACGAGCAGTACTTC. Protein: CASSTFGDRSHEQYF.